This TCR beta chain was found in a study of identical twins. This CDR3 is built from 16 residues. CDR1 is LNHNV, CDR2 YYDKDF, per germline (reference sequence). Trimming took off 1 base at V and 0 bases at J, with 11 bases between the two ends. TCRdb re-analysed the 5' RACE reads in MiXCR, keeping a single row per CDR3 protein. In the table there are a few hundred thousand distinct CDR3 sequences, 10% to 15% of which are singletons. In this sample, this clonotype turned up a few times. The data were also submitted as part of a second study, on yellow fever vaccine responses in identical twins.

The sequencing sample was made of memory (CD45RO+) T cells sorted from blood. The chain combines TRBV15 with TRBJ2-3, with D possibly being TRBD2 (6 bases). This sequence originates from a woman between 18 and 29 years old in good health. The CDR3 sequence is CATSRVAGLSTDTQYF. The CDR3 bases are TGTGCCACCAGCAGAGTCGCGGGACTTAGCACAGATACGCAGTATTTT.